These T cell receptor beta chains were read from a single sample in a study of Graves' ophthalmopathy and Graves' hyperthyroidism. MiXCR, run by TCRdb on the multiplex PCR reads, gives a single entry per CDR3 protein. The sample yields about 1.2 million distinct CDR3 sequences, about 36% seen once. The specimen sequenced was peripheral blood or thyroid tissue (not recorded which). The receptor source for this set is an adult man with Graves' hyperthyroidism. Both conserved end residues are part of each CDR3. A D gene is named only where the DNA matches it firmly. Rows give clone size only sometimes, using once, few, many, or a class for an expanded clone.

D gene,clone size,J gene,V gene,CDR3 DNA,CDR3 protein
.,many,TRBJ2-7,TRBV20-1,TGCAGTGCTAGTTCCCACGAGAGCTCCTACGAGCAGTACTTC,CSASSHESSYEQYF
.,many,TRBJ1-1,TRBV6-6,TGTGCCAGCAGTTCCGAGACAGGGAACACTGAAGCTTTCTTT,CASSSETGNTEAFF
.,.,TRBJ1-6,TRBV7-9,TGTGCCGTCAGACAGGCGAATTCACCCCTCCACTTT,CAVRQANSPLHF
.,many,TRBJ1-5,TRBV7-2,TGTGCCAGCAGCTCATCGGGGCAGGTTTGGCAGCCCCAGCATTTT,CASSSSGQVWQPQHF
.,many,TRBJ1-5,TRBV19,TGTGCCAGTAGCCCCGGACATGGGAATAGCAATCAGCCCCAGCATTTT,CASSPGHGNSNQPQHF
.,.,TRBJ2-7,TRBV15,TGTGCCAGCAGTGATTTCGGCGGGAACTCCTACGAGCAGTACTTC,CASSDFGGNSYEQYF
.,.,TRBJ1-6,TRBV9,TGTGCCAGCGCGAACGGCGGGGGTTACAATTCACCCCTCCACTTT,CASANGGGYNSPLHF
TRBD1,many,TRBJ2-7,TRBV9,TGTGCCAGCAGCGAGGGAGGACAGGGCTACGAGCAGTACTTC,CASSEGGQGYEQYF
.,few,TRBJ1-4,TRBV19,.,CASSSRKTKQLMKNCFF
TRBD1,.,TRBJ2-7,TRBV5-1,TGCGCCAGCAGCTTGGATGGACAGGGCTCCTACGAGCAGTACTTC,CASSLDGQGSYEQYF
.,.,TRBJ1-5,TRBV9,TGTGCCAGCAGCGTAGACCCGACAGGTCGGCCCCAGCATTTT,CASSVDPTGRPQHF